These T cell receptor beta chains were read from a single sample in a study of blood T cells in healthy people across ages. MiXCR was run by TCRdb on the 5' RACE reads, yielding one entry per CDR3 protein. The data contain about a million distinct CDR3 sequences, around two fifths of them singletons. Input material: blood. The receptors here all came from a man younger than 30 in good health. The CDR3 runs from the conserved cysteine through the conserved F or W. A D gene is named only where the DNA matches it firmly. Part of the rows lack a size; the others show once, few, many or a class for expanded clones.

clone_size,v_call,d_call,j_call,cdr3_aa,cdr3_nt
NA,TRBV11-1,TRBD1,TRBJ1-1,CASSHGQGNTEAFF,TGTGCCAGCAGCCACGGACAGGGGAACACTGAAGCTTTCTTT
few,TRBV3-1,NA,TRBJ1-1,CASSQGSTVNTEAFF,TGTGCCAGCAGCCAAGGATCGACAGTGAACACTGAAGCTTTCTTT
NA,TRBV4-2,NA,TRBJ1-6,CASSQESARNSPLHF,TGTGCCAGCAGCCAAGAATCGGCGAGAAATTCACCCCTCCACTTT
few,TRBV12-3/TRBV12-4,TRBD1,TRBJ1-2,CASSLTGRSHGYTF,TGTGCCAGCAGTTTGACAGGGCGCTCCCATGGCTACACCTTC
once,TRBV24-1,NA,TRBJ1-6,CATTAPLRGPYNSPLHF,TGTGCCACCACTGCCCCCCTCCGGGGTCCATATAATTCACCCCTCCACTTT
few,TRBV4-3,NA,TRBJ2-3,CASSQDGSPGDTQYF,TGCGCCAGCAGCCAAGATGGATCCCCAGGAGATACGCAGTATTTT
few,TRBV20-1,TRBD1,TRBJ2-4,CSARLGQAQNIQYF,TGCAGTGCTAGACTAGGACAGGCCCAAAACATTCAGTACTTC
NA,TRBV6-5,NA,TRBJ1-1,CASSYGNRVATEAFF,TGTGCCAGCAGTTATGGTAACAGGGTAGCCACTGAAGCTTTCTTT
NA,TRBV20-1,NA,TRBJ1-4,CSAKWGGTNEKLFF,TGCAGTGCGAAATGGGGCGGGACGAATGAAAAACTGTTTTTT
NA,TRBV20-1,TRBD1,TRBJ1-1,CSARDTSGGTEAFF,TGCAGTGCTAGAGATACATCAGGGGGCACTGAAGCTTTCTTT
NA,TRBV6-5,NA,TRBJ2-6,CASTTGTSGANVLTF,TGTGCCAGCACTACAGGGACCTCTGGGGCCAACGTCCTGACTTTC
NA,TRBV9,TRBD2,TRBJ2-2,CASSVESGGLRELFF,TGTGCCAGCAGCGTAGAAAGCGGGGGGCTTAGGGAGCTGTTTTTT
NA,TRBV18,TRBD1,TRBJ1-1,CASSSGQGRVTEAFF,TGTGCCAGCTCATCAGGACAGGGTAGGGTCACTGAAGCTTTCTTT
NA,TRBV29-1,NA,TRBJ2-5,CSGGTGYPQETQYF,TGCAGCGGGGGAACAGGGTACCCCCAAGAGACCCAGTACTTC
few,TRBV20-1,TRBD1,TRBJ1-4,CSARDRGQGPEKLFF,TGCAGTGCTAGAGATCGGGGACAGGGTCCCGAAAAACTGTTTTTT
NA,TRBV18,NA,TRBJ1-5,CASSPPTGRAYSNQPQHF,TGTGCCAGCTCACCACCGACAGGTCGTGCTTATAGCAATCAGCCCCAGCATTTT
NA,TRBV5-1,TRBD1,TRBJ2-5,CASSTGTAGETQYF,TGCGCCAGCAGCACAGGGACAGCCGGAGAGACCCAGTACTTC
few,TRBV20-1,NA,TRBJ1-6,CSAPEGNSPLHF,TGCAGTGCACCCGAGGGGAATTCACCCCTCCACTTT
few,TRBV6-2/TRBV6-3,NA,TRBJ2-3,CASSYKDTQYF,TGTGCCAGCAGTTACAAAGATACGCAGTATTTT
NA,TRBV11-1,TRBD2,TRBJ2-3,CASSIPGLAGDTQYF,TGTGCCAGCAGCATCCCGGGACTAGCGGGGGATACGCAGTATTTT
NA,TRBV20-1,NA,TRBJ2-5,CSARDLNIRGPQETQYF,TGCAGTGCTAGAGATCTCAATATTCGGGGTCCTCAAGAGACCCAGTACTTC
NA,TRBV9,NA,TRBJ2-3,CARSVAPRPKGDTQYF,TGTGCCAGAAGCGTAGCTCCGCGGCCAAAGGGGGATACGCAGTATTTT
NA,TRBV7-2,TRBD2,TRBJ2-5,CASSPIAGGKETQYF,TGTGCCAGCAGCCCTATAGCGGGGGGCAAAGAGACCCAGTACTTC
few,TRBV4-1,TRBD1,TRBJ2-1,CASSLMGTGDYNEQFF,TGCGCCAGCAGCCTCATGGGGACAGGGGACTACAATGAGCAGTTCTTC
NA,TRBV12-1,NA,TRBJ1-5,CASSTTNRDSNQPQHF,TGTGCCAGCAGCACAACTAACAGGGATAGCAATCAGCCCCAGCATTTT
NA,TRBV4-3,TRBD1,TRBJ1-5,CASSPRTGDYQPQHF,TGCGCCAGCAGCCCCCGGACAGGGGATTATCAGCCCCAGCATTTT
few,TRBV25-1,TRBD1,TRBJ1-1,CASRRGQGAFF,TGTGCCAGCAGGAGGGGGCAAGGAGCTTTCTTT
NA,TRBV25-1,TRBD1,TRBJ1-1,CASSRQGQAFF,TGTGCCAGCTCCCGACAGGGACAAGCTTTCTTT
NA,TRBV20-1,NA,TRBJ1-6,CSARWRDMVKSPLHF,TGCAGTGCTAGATGGCGGGACATGGTAAAATCACCCCTCCACTTT
few,TRBV4-2,NA,TRBJ1-2,CASSKSGGKANCGYTF,TGTGCCAGCAGCAAAAGTGGGGGGAAAGCTAACTGTGGCTACACCTTC
NA,TRBV29-1,TRBD1,TRBJ1-2,CSAEETGDAYGYTF,TGCAGCGCCGAGGAGACAGGGGATGCCTATGGCTACACCTTC
few,TRBV12-3/TRBV12-4,TRBD1,TRBJ2-5,CASSPIAGGVETQYF,TGTGCCAGCAGCCCCATCGCAGGGGGCGTTGAGACCCAGTACTTC
NA,TRBV5-1,NA,TRBJ2-7,CASSIRAGALYNEQYF,TGCGCCAGCAGCATACGTGCGGGGGCCCTCTACAATGAGCAGTACTTC
NA,TRBV20-1,TRBD1,TRBJ2-5,CSAPRGHSKETRYF,TGCAGTGCCCCTAGGGGGCACTCAAAAGAGACCCGGTACTTC
few,TRBV7-2,NA,TRBJ1-2,CASSLDTGPYGYTF,TGTGCCAGCAGCTTAGATACAGGTCCCTATGGCTACACCTTC
NA,TRBV10-3,NA,TRBJ2-7,CAISGEGPSVYEQYF,TGTGCCATCAGTGGCGAGGGCCCGTCGGTCTACGAGCAGTACTTC
NA,TRBV7-9,NA,TRBJ1-5,CASSLGFSLNQPQHF,TGTGCCAGCAGCTTAGGATTCAGCCTCAATCAGCCCCAGCATTTT
NA,TRBV12-3/TRBV12-4,NA,TRBJ1-4,CASSLAPGNEKLFF,TGTGCCAGCAGTTTAGCGCCAGGGAATGAAAAACTGTTTTTT
NA,TRBV10-3,NA,TRBJ1-1,CAIRQGRANTEAFF,TGTGCCATCAGACAGGGTAGGGCGAACACTGAAGCTTTCTTT
NA,TRBV20-1,NA,TRBJ2-4,CGAILASSPKNIQYF,TGCGGTGCCATCCTGGCAAGTTCGCCCAAAAACATTCAGTACTTC
few,TRBV6-2/TRBV6-3,NA,TRBJ1-2,CASSYSALWSYGYTF,TGTGCCAGCAGTTACTCGGCGTTATGGAGCTATGGCTACACCTTC
NA,TRBV6-5,NA,TRBJ1-4,CASSYSSTTNEKLFF,TGTGCCAGCAGTTACTCTTCCACAACTAATGAAAAACTGTTTTTT
NA,TRBV6-2/TRBV6-3,TRBD1,TRBJ1-6,CASRSSQGKFSPLHF,TGTGCCAGCAGATCCTCACAGGGGAAATTTTCACCCCTCCACTTT
few,TRBV12-3/TRBV12-4,TRBD2,TRBJ2-1,CASSLSGLAGGDEQFF,TGTGCCAGCAGTTTATCTGGACTAGCGGGGGGAGATGAGCAGTTCTTC
NA,TRBV2,TRBD2,TRBJ2-3,CASTTDSGSTDTQYF,TGTGCCAGCACCACAGATAGCGGGTCGACAGATACGCAGTATTTT
NA,TRBV10-3,TRBD2,TRBJ2-7,CAISESASGGPRSYEQYF,TGTGCCATCAGTGAGTCGGCTAGCGGGGGGCCTCGCTCCTACGAGCAGTACTTC
few,TRBV5-1,TRBD2,TRBJ2-3,CASSLAPAGGTDTQYF,TGCGCCAGCAGCTTGGCCCCGGCGGGGGGCACAGATACGCAGTATTTT
few,TRBV4-3,NA,TRBJ1-1,CASSQATGLPSEAFF,TGCGCCAGCAGCCAAGCGACAGGACTACCCTCTGAAGCTTTCTTT
NA,TRBV6-2/TRBV6-3,NA,TRBJ2-6,CASKSSGANVLTF,TGTGCCAGCAAAAGCTCTGGGGCCAACGTCCTGACTTTC
NA,TRBV29-1,NA,TRBJ2-1,CSSGTGSYNEQFF,TGCAGCAGCGGGACAGGCTCCTACAATGAGCAGTTCTTC
NA,TRBV6-1,NA,TRBJ2-1,CASMVGPSSYNEQFF,TGTGCCAGCATGGTGGGTCCTAGCTCCTACAATGAGCAGTTCTTC